This T cell receptor (beta chain) is drawn from a study of T cell responses to AZD1222 COVID-19 vaccine. The V gene's germline CDR1 is SNHLY and CDR2 FYNNEI. V was cut by 1 base and J by 8 bases, with 14 bases left in between. The CDR3 is made up of 14 amino acids. TCRdb's copy holds only in-frame clones and misses some; the assay was immunoSEQ multiplex PCR. The sample carries around 140,000 clones, 80% to 95% recorded once. J is TRBJ1-2 and V is TRBV2, with unresolved D. The receptor's source is an adult in good health. The sequenced sample was peripheral blood, obtained on day 0 of AZD1222 vaccination. The CDR3 loop reads CASSEDTILGGYTF. CDR3 DNA: TGTGCCAGCAGTGAAGACACTATCCTGGGAGGCTACACCTTC.